The 25 T cell receptor beta chains below were found in one sample sequenced in a study of CD8+CD57+ T cells in acquired aplastic anemia. CDR3 and TCR beta VDJ profiling relied on a genomic DNA template. One entry per CDR3 protein, called by TCRdb with MiXCR from the reads. This repertoire shows some 170,000 distinct CDR3 sequences, roughly 48% found once; its top ten account for under 1.2%. Specimen: sorted CD4+, CD8+, or CD8+CD57+ T cells (not recorded which) from PBMCs. All receptors derive from a human donor in good health.

There are many counts of this clonotype. This chain connects TRBV7-9 to TRBJ1-5; D remains ambiguous. Trimming left V 1 base short and J 6 bases short, with 10 bases between. In germline, CDR1 is SEHNR, CDR2 FQNEAQ (reference sequence). The CDR3 runs to 14 residues. Here the CDR3 reads CASSLEGVGQPQHF. CDR3 sequence (DNA): TGTGCCAGCAGCTTAGAGGGCGTCGGTCAGCCCCAGCATTTT.

This clonotype was observed at least ten times. The chain has TRBV9 and TRBJ1-6; maybe TRBD1 (5 bases). The V gene lost 4 bases and the J gene lost 9 bases, with 14 bases spanning the gap. CDR3 size: 14 residues. From germline, CDR1 is SGDLS and CDR2 YYNGEE. CDR3 in amino acids: CASSKGLGGSPLHF. The CDR3 DNA reads as TGTGCCAGCAGCAAGGGCCTCGGGGGTTCACCCCTCCACTTT.

This clonotype was seen ten or more times. This chain joins TRBV5-1 and TRBJ1-5; tentative D call: TRBD1 (5 bases). V was cut by 4 bases and J by 5 bases, with 13 bases left in between. The CDR3 extends over 14 amino acids. Germline CDR1 is SGHRS and CDR2 is YFSETQ. CDR3 nucleotide sequence: TGCGCCAGCAGCCGGGGGACCGAGGATCAGCCCCAGCATTTT. It translates to CASSRGTEDQPQHF.

This clonotype was seen just once. The J gene is TRBJ2-5, the V gene TRBV20-1; TRBD2 might be the D (6 bases). Trimming shortened V by 5 bases and J by 2 bases, and 12 bases separated the two germline ends. The length of the CDR3 is 13 residues. Per germline, CDR1 DFQATT and CDR2 SNEGSKA (reference sequence). The CDR3 region is CSAPGTSQETQYF. The CDR3, as DNA: TGCAGTGCTCCCGGGACTTCACAAGAGACCCAGTACTTC.

This clonotype was recorded many times. The chain recombines TRBV3-1 with TRBJ2-3; no clear D gene. The CDR3 is 11 residues long. Germline CDR1 is LGHDT and CDR2 is YNNKEL (reference sequence). V lost 0 bases to trimming and J lost 10 bases, with 5 bases between them. The CDR3 region is CASSQDLAQYF. Written as DNA, the CDR3 is TGTGCCAGCAGCCAAGACCTGGCGCAGTATTTT.

This clonotype was detected many times. This chain links TRBV9 with TRBJ1-2; TRBD1 aligns across 7 bases. The V gene's germline CDR1 is SGDLS and CDR2 YYNGEE. This CDR3 spans 15 amino acids. V lost 0 bases, J lost 4 bases, and 6 bases stayed unmatched. The CDR3 nucleotides are TGTGCCAGCAGCGTAGAACAGGGGCTCGGCTATGGCTACACCTTC. This translates into CASSVEQGLGYGYTF. Combining the CDR3 with reference TRBV9 and TRBJ1-2 gives the whole variable domain DSGVTQTPKHLITATGQRVTLRCSPRSGDLSVYWYQQSLDQGLQFLIQYYNGEERAKGNILERFSAQQFPDLHSELNLSSLELGDSALYFCASSVEQGLGYGYTFGSGTRLTVV.

This clonotype was observed at least ten times. In DNA, the CDR3 is TGTGCCAGCAGCCCAGGGGGACAGGGCGAGACTGAGCAGTTCTTC. Encoded protein: CASSPGGQGETEQFF. The chain is built from TRBV12-3 or TRBV12-4 and TRBJ2-1; 9 bases are a match to TRBD1. With V trimmed by 6 bases and J by 9 bases, 12 bases remained unmatched. This CDR3 contains 15 residues.

This clonotype has a count of ten or more. The chain couples TRBV19 to TRBJ2-2, with D perhaps TRBD1 (6 bases). CDR3 length: 16 amino acids. V lost 6 bases to trimming and J lost 0 bases, with 14 bases between them. Looked up from germline, CDR1 is LNHDA and CDR2 is SQIVND (reference sequence). DNA for the CDR3: TGTGCCAGTAGATTCGGGACATCCGCGAACACCGGGGAGCTGTTTTTT. Encoded protein: CASRFGTSANTGELFF.

The chain has TRBV14 and TRBJ2-2; 11 nucleotides line up with TRBD2. Germline V gene sequence: CDR1 SGHDN, CDR2 FVKESK. Trimming removed 3 bases from V and 4 bases from J; junction bases left unmatched: 7. The CDR3 has 17 residues. The CDR3 region is CASSHLSGGATTGELFF. The CDR3 bases are TGTGCCAGCAGCCACCTTAGCGGGGGGGCAACCACCGGGGAGCTGTTTTTT.

Concerning this clonotype itself: This CDR3 fails to terminate in the conserved phenylalanine or tryptophan, so it likely reflects a read error. The chain joins TRBV20-1 to TRBJ2-2; D is undetermined. Trimming took off 2 bases at V and 6 bases at J, with 10 bases between the two ends. The CDR3 extends over 13 amino acids. CDR1 and CDR2 (germline): DFQATT, SNEGSKA (reference sequence). CDR3 nucleotides: TGCAGTGCTAGACACGGTGACTCCGGGGAGCTGTTTTCT. Amino acids: CSARHGDSGELFS.

Notes on this clonotype: The conserved final phenylalanine or tryptophan is absent from the CDR3, which likely points to a read error. This rearrangement joins TRBV7-2 to TRBJ1-2; unclear D gene. The germline V and J ends were trimmed by 6 bases and 0 bases, with 8 bases remaining between them. CDR3 length equals 13 residues. The germline V gene has CDR1 SGHTA and CDR2 FQGNSA. The CDR3 protein is CASRLGANYGYTL. CDR3 nucleotide sequence: TGTGCCAGCAGGCTAGGTGCTAACTATGGCTACACCTTA.

The chain recombines TRBV29-1 with TRBJ2-5; TRBD1 matches 8 bases. Per germline, CDR1 SQVTM and CDR2 ANQGSEA. The CDR3 extends over 14 amino acids. The J segment lost 4 bases and the V segment lost 4 bases, leaving 8 bases of the junction unmatched. Here the CDR3 reads CSVVTGGERETQYF. The CDR3, as DNA: TGCAGCGTTGTTACAGGGGGTGAGCGAGAGACCCAGTACTTC.

The chain joins TRBV9 to TRBJ2-1, with unresolved D. The germline CDR1 and CDR2 sequences are SGDLS and YYNGEE. The V and J ends lost 3 bases and 14 bases respectively, with 12 bases between them. The CDR3 runs 11 residues. CDR3 sequence reads: CASSGSGVKFF. The CDR3 nucleotides read TGTGCCAGCAGCGGTAGTGGGGTTAAGTTCTTC. Variable domain in full (rest from reference TRBV9 and TRBJ2-1): DSGVTQTPKHLITATGQRVTLRCSPRSGDLSVYWYQQSLDQGLQFLIQYYNGEERAKGNILERFSAQQFPDLHSELNLSSLELGDSALYFCASSGSGVKFFGPGTRLTVL.

This clonotype showed up many times. The chain recombines TRBV6-5 with TRBJ1-6; D unclear. The CDR3 extends over 14 amino acids. The V end lost 2 bases, the J end lost 4 bases, and 6 bases lay between the germline ends. Looked up from germline, CDR1 is MNHEY and CDR2 is SVGAGI. In DNA, the CDR3 is TGTGCCAGCAGTTACGTCGATTATAATTCACCCCTCCACTTT. Protein: CASSYVDYNSPLHF.

This clonotype was recorded at least ten times. This sequence joins TRBV9 and TRBJ1-2; TRBD1 agrees at 9 bases. With V trimmed by 0 bases and J by 4 bases, 10 bases remained unmatched. The germline gives CDR1 SGDLS, CDR2 YYNGEE. The length of the CDR3 is 17 residues. The CDR3 region is CASSVGIGQGSLYGYTF. As DNA, the CDR3 is TGTGCCAGCAGCGTAGGGATAGGACAGGGGTCACTCTATGGCTACACCTTC.

The V gene is TRBV3-1, the J gene TRBJ2-6; D is ambiguous. The ends were cut back, 6 bases at V and 2 bases at J, with 5 bases in the middle. The length of the CDR3 is 13 residues. Germline-derived CDR1 and CDR2 are LGHDT and YNNKEL (reference sequence). This CDR3 is CASSRPGANVLTF. The CDR3, as DNA: TGTGCCAGCAGTCGGCCTGGGGCCAACGTCCTGACTTTC.

Comment on this clonotype: Compared with germline, one end of the junction differs, possibly owing to a read error. The chain carries TRBV10-1 and TRBJ2-1, with 12 bases lining up with TRBD2. This CDR3 has 19 residues. Germline V gene data show CDR1 as WNHNN and CDR2 as SYGVQD (reference sequence). CDR3 region: CASGESQLAGGPLHNEQFF. As DNA, the CDR3 is TGCGCCAGCGGTGAGTCTCAACTAGCGGGGGGCCCACTTCACAATGAGCAGTTCTTC.

This clonotype was recorded at least ten times. The chain links TRBV4-2 to TRBJ1-5; 8 nucleotides align to TRBD1. The germline V gene has CDR1 LGHNA and CDR2 YNFKEQ. Trimming at V came to 0 bases and at J to 9 bases, leaving 7 bases not matched to a gene. The CDR3 loop spans 15 amino acids. The CDR3 sequence: CASSQDVGDRWPQHF. CDR3 bases: TGTGCCAGCAGCCAAGATGTAGGGGACAGGTGGCCCCAGCATTTT.

The V gene is TRBV24-1, the J gene TRBJ1-1; no reliable D call. Germline V gene sequence: CDR1 KGHDR, CDR2 SFDVKD. With 0 bases removed from V and 8 bases from J, the gap between germline ends came to 9 bases. The CDR3 length is 13 residues. The CDR3 coding sequence is TGTGCCACCAGTGATTTGTCGCGGGAGGAAGCTTTCTTT. The encoded protein is CATSDLSREEAFF.

This clonotype was picked up many times. This rearrangement joins TRBV19 to TRBJ1-2, with D possibly being TRBD1 (6 bases). Trimming shortened V by 8 bases and J by 7 bases, and 14 bases separated the two germline ends. CDR3 length equals 12 residues. Germline values: CDR1 LNHDA, CDR2 SQIVND (reference sequence). The CDR3 DNA follows: TGTGCCAGTTCCCTCTCAGGGGTTGGCTACACCTTC. This translates into CASSLSGVGYTF.

The V and J genes are TRBV10-3 and TRBJ2-5; 13 bases map to TRBD2. V was clipped by 3 bases and J by 4 bases; unmatched bases: 5. The CDR3 length is 16 residues. Germline CDR1 is ENHRY and CDR2 is SYGVKD. The chain's CDR3 is CAISDRLAGGTETQYF. For the CDR3, the DNA is TGTGCCATCAGTGACCGACTAGCGGGGGGCACAGAGACCCAGTACTTC.

This chain connects TRBV12-3 or TRBV12-4 to TRBJ2-5, with 8 bases that match TRBD2. This CDR3 has 15 residues. V was pared by 3 bases and J by 3 bases, with 6 bases of the junction left unmatched. The CDR3 region has the DNA TGTGCCAGCAGTTTCAATAGCGGGGTAAAAGAGACCCAGTACTTC. Its translation is CASSFNSGVKETQYF.

This clonotype occurred many times. CDR3 sequence reads: CSAKVELSAGGPSKTQYF. For the CDR3, the DNA is TGCAGTGCCAAGGTGGAGCTTTCAGCGGGAGGGCCCTCGAAGACCCAGTACTTC. The rearrangement joins TRBV20-1 to TRBJ2-5; TRBD2 agrees at 10 bases. The germline V gene encodes CDR1 DFQATT and CDR2 SNEGSKA (reference sequence). Trimming at V came to 6 bases and at J to 6 bases, leaving 22 bases not matched to a gene. The CDR3 has 18 amino acids.

The chain carries TRBV7-8 and TRBJ1-1; D is perhaps TRBD1 (5 bases). Germline V gene lookup returns CDR1 SGHVS and CDR2 FQNEAQ. Trimming cost V 3 bases and J 5 bases, with 19 bases left between them. The CDR3 consists of 16 residues. The CDR3 protein is CASSLGDLSEMTEAFF. DNA for the CDR3: TGTGCCAGCAGCTTGGGGGACCTCTCTGAAATGACTGAAGCTTTCTTT.

In this sample, this clonotype turned up many times. This chain links TRBV19 with TRBJ1-5; TRBD1 matches at 8 bases. CDR3 length: 19 amino acids. Germline V gene sequence: CDR1 LNHDA, CDR2 SQIVND (reference sequence). The J segment lost 7 bases and the V segment lost 5 bases, leaving 22 bases of the junction unmatched. The DNA of the CDR3 is TGTGCCAGTAGTCCGCCGCGCTTACAGGGGGGGACGCGTCGGCAGCCCCAGCATTTT. The encoded protein is CASSPPRLQGGTRRQPQHF.